This TCR beta chain derives from a study of shared clonotypes between healthy human individuals. General study findings and limits: Naive subsets typically showed greater estimated richness than memory subsets. The study's rarefaction showed incomplete sorted-subset sequencing despite large depth. It was only blood that was sampled, and tissue repertoires likely differ.

Comments on this clone: Its antigen is not known. Other DNA sequences in this specimen translate into the identical CDR3.

Terminally differentiated effector memory CD45RA+ cells were excluded by CCR7 positive selection of CD45RO-negative cells. Trimming took 1 base from V and 1 from J, leaving 4 bases between them. Germline lookup yields CDR1 LNHDA and CDR2 SQIVND (reference sequence). CDR3 length: 13 amino acids. Several immunoSEQ plates received, in even portions, the genomic DNA of each subset. Clones were read by immunoSEQ multiplex PCR, and TCRdb kept only the in-frame ones, dropping some. The sample contains hundreds of thousands of clones, roughly 96% of which appear only once. This chain links TRBV19 with TRBJ1-1; D gene uncertain. The sequence was collected from a woman aged 30 to 39 in good health. Input material: naive CD8+ T cells sorted from blood. This CDR3 reads CASSIGENTEAFF. CDR3 DNA: TGTGCCAGTAGTATAGGAGAGAACACTGAAGCTTTCTTT.